This TCR beta chain is from a study of blood T cell repertoires in COVID-19. Study in general: Acute and convalescent COVID-19 specimens originated in the United States, Italy and Spain. PBMCs, B-cell-depleted T cells, or T cells were the source of the cDNA or gDNA that made up the material.

Per the original methods: Scientists estimated how many nucleated cells there were by amplifying reference gene primers. Clones were sequenced by immunoSEQ multiplex PCR, and TCRdb holds only the in-frame ones, with some missing. V, J and clone size are taken as reported in that table, and D and trimming were inferred from the DNA itself. The sample carries 90,000 to 150,000 clones, roughly 90% recorded once. The J segment lost 7 bases and the V segment lost 0 bases, leaving 5 bases of the junction unmatched. CDR1 and CDR2 from the germline V gene are KGHSH and LQKENI. The CDR3 consists of 15 residues.

Sequences were obtained from peripheral blood. V usage is TRBV18 and J usage is TRBJ1-4; 7 nucleotides match TRBD1. The sequence derives from a human donor in a cohort sampled during active COVID-19. CDR3 DNA sequence: TGTGCCAGCTCACCACCGAACAGGGGTGGTGAAAAACTGTTTTTT. Translation: CASSPPNRGGEKLFF.